This T cell receptor beta chain is from a study of blood T cell repertoires in COVID-19. Across the study: Italy, Spain and the United States were the sources of the convalescent and acute COVID-19 samples. From T cells, B-cell-depleted T cells, or PBMCs came the material, which was cDNA or gDNA.

The CDR3 sequence is 13 residues long. Unmatched junction bases numbered 3, after V lost 6 bases and J lost 4 bases. Germline V gene data show CDR1 as SGHRS and CDR2 as YFSETQ. Original methodology: The assay estimated nucleated cells by amplifying reference gene primers. Sequencing was performed with immunoSEQ multiplex PCR; in TCRdb, only in-frame clones are kept and a portion is missing. From that table come the V and J calls and clone size; the DNA was used to work out D and trimming. The data contain 120,000 to 150,000 clones, about four fifths of them singletons. The sequence was obtained from a human donor in a cohort sampled during active COVID-19. V and J are TRBV5-1 and TRBJ2-1; 8 bases are shared with TRBD2. Sequences were obtained from peripheral blood. The CDR3 spells CASTQREYNEQFF. CDR3 DNA: TGCGCCAGCACCCAGCGGGAGTACAATGAGCAGTTCTTC. Complete variable domain (other parts from reference TRBV5-1 and TRBJ2-1): KAGVTQTPRYLIKTRGQQVTLSCSPISGHRSVSWYQQTPGQGLQFLFEYFSETQRNKGNFPGRFSGRQFSNSRSEMNVSTLELGDSALYLCASTQREYNEQFFGPGTRLTVL.